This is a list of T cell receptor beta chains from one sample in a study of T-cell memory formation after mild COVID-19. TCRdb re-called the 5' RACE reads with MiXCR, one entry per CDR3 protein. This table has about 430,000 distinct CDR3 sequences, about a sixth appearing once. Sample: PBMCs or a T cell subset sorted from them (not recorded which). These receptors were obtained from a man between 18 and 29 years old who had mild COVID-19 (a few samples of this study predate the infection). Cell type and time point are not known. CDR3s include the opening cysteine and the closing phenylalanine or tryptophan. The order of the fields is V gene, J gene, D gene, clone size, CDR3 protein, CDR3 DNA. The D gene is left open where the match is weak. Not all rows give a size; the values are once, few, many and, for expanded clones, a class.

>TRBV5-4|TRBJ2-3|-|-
CASSSTRSRDTQYF
TGTGCCAGCAGCTCGACCCGATCTCGAGATACGCAGTATTTT
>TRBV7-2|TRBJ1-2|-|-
CASSPYPPRAGKGYTF
TGTGCCAGCAGCCCCTACCCCCCTAGGGCAGGGAAAGGCTACACCTTC
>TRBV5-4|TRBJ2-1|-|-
CASSFVGVREQFF
TGTGCCAGCAGCTTTGTCGGGGTGCGGGAGCAGTTCTTC
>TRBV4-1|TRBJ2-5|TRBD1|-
CASSPGQGEQETQYF
TGCGCCAGCAGCCCGGGACAGGGAGAACAAGAGACCCAGTACTTC
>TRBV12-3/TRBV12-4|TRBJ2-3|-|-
CAVRPGETSTDTQYF
TGTGCCGTACGACCCGGGGAGACTAGCACAGATACGCAGTATTTT
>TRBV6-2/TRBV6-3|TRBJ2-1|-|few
CASSDPNNEQFF
TGTGCCAGCAGCGACCCTAACAATGAGCAGTTCTTC
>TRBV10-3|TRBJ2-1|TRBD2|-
CAISLPPGLAGGPGYNEQFF
TGTGCCATCAGTCTCCCTCCGGGACTAGCGGGGGGGCCGGGGTACAATGAGCAGTTCTTC
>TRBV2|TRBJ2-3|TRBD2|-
CASSELSSGGGSTDTQYF
TGTGCCAGCAGTGAACTGTCTAGCGGGGGAGGTAGCACAGATACGCAGTATTTT
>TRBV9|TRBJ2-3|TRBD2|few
CASSTPAGLAGGRSSTDTQYF
TGTGCCAGCAGCACACCCGCGGGACTAGCGGGGGGGAGGTCTAGCACAGATACGCAGTATTTT
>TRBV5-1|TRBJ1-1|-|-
CASSSPRTLSNTEAFF
TGCGCCAGCAGCTCCCCCCGGACACTTTCGAACACTGAAGCTTTCTTT
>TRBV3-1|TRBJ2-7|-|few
CASSQGRFYEQYF
TGTGCCAGCAGCCAAGGAAGATTCTACGAGCAGTACTTC
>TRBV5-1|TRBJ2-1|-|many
CASNPEGGAYNEQFF
TGCGCCAGCAACCCGGAGGGGGGGGCCTACAATGAGCAGTTCTTC
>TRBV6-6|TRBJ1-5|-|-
CASSLRAQPQHF
TGTGCCAGCAGTTTAAGGGCTCAGCCCCAGCATTTT
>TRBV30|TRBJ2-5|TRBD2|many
CARKGGGGRTETQYF
TGTGCCCGGAAGGGAGGCGGGGGGCGAACAGAGACCCAGTACTTC
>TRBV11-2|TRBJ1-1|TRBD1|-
CASSFRGTGNTEAFF
TGTGCCAGCAGCTTCCGGGGGACAGGAAACACTGAAGCTTTCTTT
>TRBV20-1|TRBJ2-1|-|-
CSASRGMAVNEQFF
TGCAGTGCTAGTCGGGGTATGGCGGTCAATGAGCAGTTCTTC
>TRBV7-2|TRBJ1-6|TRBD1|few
CASSRDRGRVNSPLHF
TGTGCCAGCAGCAGGGACAGGGGGCGCGTTAATTCACCCCTCCACTTT
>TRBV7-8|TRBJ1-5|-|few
CASTQELNNQPQHF
TGTGCCAGCACCCAGGAACTAAACAATCAGCCCCAGCATTTT
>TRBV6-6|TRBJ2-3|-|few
CASSPSGGFADTQYF
TGTGCCAGCAGTCCCTCTGGGGGTTTCGCAGATACGCAGTATTTT
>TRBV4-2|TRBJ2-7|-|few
CASSQAGAGEQYF
TGTGCCAGCAGCCAAGCAGGAGCAGGCGAGCAGTACTTC
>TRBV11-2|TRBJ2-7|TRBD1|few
CASSSDRASYEQYF
TGTGCCAGCAGCTCGGACAGGGCATCGTACGAGCAGTACTTC
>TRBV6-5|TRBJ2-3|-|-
CASSYARGQEFADTQYF
TGTGCCAGCAGTTACGCCCGGGGCCAGGAGTTCGCAGATACGCAGTATTTT
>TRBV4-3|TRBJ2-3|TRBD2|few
CASSQVSGGDGTDTQYF
TGCGCCAGCAGCCAAGTATCGGGGGGGGACGGCACAGATACGCAGTATTTT
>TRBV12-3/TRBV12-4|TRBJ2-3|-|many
CASGKPSTDTQYF
TGTGCCAGCGGCAAGCCTAGCACAGATACGCAGTATTTT
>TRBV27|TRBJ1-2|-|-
CASRLSLGQWDGYTF
TGTGCCAGCAGGCTATCCCTGGGGCAGTGGGATGGCTACACCTTC
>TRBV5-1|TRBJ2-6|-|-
CASSFGPVAGANVLTF
TGCGCCAGCAGCTTTGGACCAGTAGCCGGGGCCAACGTCCTGACTTTC
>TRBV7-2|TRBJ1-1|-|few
CASSSPDRYTEAFF
TGTGCCAGCAGCTCCCCCGACAGGTACACTGAAGCTTTCTTT
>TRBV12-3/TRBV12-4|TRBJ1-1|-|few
CASGINTEAFF
TGTGCCAGCGGAATTAATACTGAAGCTTTCTTT
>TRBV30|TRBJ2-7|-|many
CAWERHGAYEQYF
TGTGCCTGGGAGAGACACGGAGCCTACGAGCAGTACTTC
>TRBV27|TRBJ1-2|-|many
CASSPHRGANYGYTF
TGTGCCAGCAGTCCGCACCGGGGGGCTAACTATGGCTACACCTTC
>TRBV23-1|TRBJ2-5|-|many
CASSQQGQETQYF
TGCGCCAGCAGTCAACAGGGACAAGAGACCCAGTACTTC
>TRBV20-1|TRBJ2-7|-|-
CSASPRPSSYEQYF
TGCAGTGCTAGCCCCAGGCCTAGCTCCTACGAGCAGTACTTC
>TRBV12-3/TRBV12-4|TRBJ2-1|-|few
CASSLRGLRTNEQFF
TGTGCCAGCAGTTTACGTGGCCTACGCACGAATGAGCAGTTCTTC
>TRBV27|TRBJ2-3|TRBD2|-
CASSLETSGVSDTQYF
TGTGCCAGCAGTTTGGAGACTAGCGGGGTGTCAGATACGCAGTATTTT
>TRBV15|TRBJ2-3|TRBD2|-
CATSRSFARLADSTDTQYF
TGTGCCACCAGCAGATCTTTTGCCCGACTAGCAGATAGCACAGATACGCAGTATTTT
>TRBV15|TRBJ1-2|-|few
CATSRDLGRQSYGYTF
TGTGCCACCAGCAGAGATCTGGGCAGGCAATCCTATGGCTACACCTTC
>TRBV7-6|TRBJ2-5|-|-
CASSPYDTGRETQYF
TGTGCCAGCAGCCCATACGACACTGGTCGGGAGACCCAGTACTTC
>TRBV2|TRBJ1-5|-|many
CASSVGVGYQPQHF
TGTGCCAGCAGTGTGGGGGTCGGATATCAGCCCCAGCATTTT
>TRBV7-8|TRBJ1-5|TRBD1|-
CASSSGSRDRGLHQPQHF
TGTGCCAGCAGCTCAGGATCGCGGGACAGGGGGCTCCATCAGCCCCAGCATTTT
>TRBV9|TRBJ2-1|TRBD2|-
CASSVADSGDVQFF
TGTGCCAGCAGCGTAGCTGATAGCGGGGATGTGCAGTTCTTC
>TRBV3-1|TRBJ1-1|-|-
CASSQDNVATGEAFF
TGTGCCAGCAGCCAAGATAATGTGGCTACAGGGGAAGCTTTCTTT
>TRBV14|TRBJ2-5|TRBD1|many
CASSQGTGGYQETQYF
TGTGCCAGCAGCCAGGGGACAGGGGGCTACCAAGAGACCCAGTACTTC
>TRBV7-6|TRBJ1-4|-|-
CASSFRVGNEKLFF
TGTGCCAGCAGCTTTCGGGTTGGTAATGAAAAACTGTTTTTT
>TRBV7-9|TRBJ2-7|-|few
CASSLSFLYEQYF
TGTGCCAGCAGCTTAAGCTTCCTCTACGAGCAGTACTTC
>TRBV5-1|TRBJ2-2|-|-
CASSLDFGELFF
TGCGCCAGCAGCTTGGATTTCGGGGAGCTGTTTTTT
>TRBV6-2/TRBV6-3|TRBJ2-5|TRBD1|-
CASSYRDRGRGWETQYF
TGTGCCAGCAGTTACCGGGACAGGGGGCGAGGTTGGGAGACCCAGTACTTC
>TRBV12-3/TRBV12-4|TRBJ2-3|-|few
CASRSYPGPQYF
TGTGCCAGCAGAAGCTACCCTGGGCCGCAGTATTTT